This TCR beta chain was identified in a study of cytomegalovirus exposure and HLA in healthy donors. Of note for this clone: The antigen is not known.

Study-level findings and limits: The study put some 150 TCR beta chains on its list as cytomegalovirus-associated. The likely explanation for a cluster of highly shared sequence variants was sequencing artifact.

The PCR ran on 60 Vbeta and 13 Jbeta primers. Study processing details: Unique TCR beta chains numbered around 80 million in a later analysis, with roughly 10 million shared. The table came from immunoSEQ multiplex PCR; TCRdb's copy has only in-frame clones and leaves some out. V, J and clone size are those of that table, while D and trimming were read from the DNA. The table lists 130,000 or so clones, 77% of them singletons. Germline V CDR1 and CDR2: SGHNT, YENEEA. This CDR3 contains 13 residues. Trimming left V 5 bases short and J 3 bases short, with 11 bases between. The sequencing sample was made of PBMCs. V and J are TRBV11-3 and TRBJ2-7, with unresolved D. This clonotype was obtained from a young man in good health and CMV-seropositive. CDR3: CASSIGPIYEQYF. CDR3 DNA: TGTGCCAGCAGCATAGGGCCGATCTACGAGCAGTACTTC.